Reported below is one T cell receptor (beta chain). This same CDR3 is encoded by further DNA sequences in the sample. Some clones are missing from TCRdb's copy, which holds only in-frame ones; the method was immunoSEQ multiplex PCR. Of some 31,000 clones listed, approximately 86% were seen once; the top ten hold 22%. The CDR3 consists of 15 residues. Germline V gene data show CDR1 as MNHEY and CDR2 as SVGAGI. The J segment lost 8 bases and the V segment lost 6 bases, leaving 12 bases of the junction unmatched. The sample belongs to a study of sequential checkpoint blockade in melanoma. The wider study: Arm A got nivolumab then ipilimumab; arm B the reverse, 1:1. After both sequences, patients received maintenance nivolumab.

The treatment denotes: randomized to nivolumab then ipilimumab (arm A) or the reverse (arm B). None of the patients previously received DNA-damaging chemotherapy. From thawed PBMCs, live CD3+CD8+ cells negative for CD19 and CD56 were sorted. This chain uses TRBV6-5 with TRBJ2-1; 8 bases are shared with TRBD2. The TCR sequence derives from a human donor with melanoma. The sequences come from CD8+ T cells sorted from blood (inferred from file names), collected from a patient given nivolumab and ipilimumab in sequence. The CDR3 DNA reads TGTGCCAGCAGACCAGAAGGACTAGCTGAACATGAGCAGTTCTTC. It codes for CASRPEGLAEHEQFF.